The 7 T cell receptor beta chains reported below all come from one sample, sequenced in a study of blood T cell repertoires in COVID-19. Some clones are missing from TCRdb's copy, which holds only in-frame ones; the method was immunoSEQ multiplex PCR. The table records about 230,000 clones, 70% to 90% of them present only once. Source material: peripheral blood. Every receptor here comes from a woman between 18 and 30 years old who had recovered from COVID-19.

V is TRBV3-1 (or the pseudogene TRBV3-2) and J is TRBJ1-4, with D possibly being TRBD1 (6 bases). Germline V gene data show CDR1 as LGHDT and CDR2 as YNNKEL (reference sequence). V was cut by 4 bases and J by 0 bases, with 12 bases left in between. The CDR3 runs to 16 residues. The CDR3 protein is CASSPYRVATNEKLFF. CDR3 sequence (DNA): TGTGCCAGCAGCCCCTACAGGGTTGCAACTAATGAAAAACTGTTTTTT.

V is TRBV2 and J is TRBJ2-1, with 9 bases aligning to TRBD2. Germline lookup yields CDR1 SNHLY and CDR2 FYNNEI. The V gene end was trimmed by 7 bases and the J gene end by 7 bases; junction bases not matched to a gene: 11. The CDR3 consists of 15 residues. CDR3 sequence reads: CASNLLAGAVNEQFF. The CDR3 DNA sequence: TGTGCCAGCAACCTACTAGCGGGCGCCGTAAATGAGCAGTTCTTC.

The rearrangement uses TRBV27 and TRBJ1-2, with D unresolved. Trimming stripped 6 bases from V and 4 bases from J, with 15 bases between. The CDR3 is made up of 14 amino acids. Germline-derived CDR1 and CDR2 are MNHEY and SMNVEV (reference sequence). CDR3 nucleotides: TGTGCCAGCAGCACCGACATAGGTGGCTATGGCTACACCTTC. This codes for CASSTDIGGYGYTF.

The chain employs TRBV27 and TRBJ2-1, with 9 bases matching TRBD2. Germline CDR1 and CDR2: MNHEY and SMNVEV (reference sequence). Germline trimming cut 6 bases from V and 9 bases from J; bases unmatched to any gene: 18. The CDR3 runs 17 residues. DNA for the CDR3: TGTGCCAGCAGCACCGGGACTAGCAATATGTACCCAGTTGAGCAGTTCTTC. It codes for CASSTGTSNMYPVEQFF.

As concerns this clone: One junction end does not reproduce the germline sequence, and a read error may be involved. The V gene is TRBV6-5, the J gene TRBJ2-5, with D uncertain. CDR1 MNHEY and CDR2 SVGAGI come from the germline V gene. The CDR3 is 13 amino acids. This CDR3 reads CASGYGFQETQYF. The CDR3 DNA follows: TGTGCCAGCGGTTACGGCTTCCAAGAGACCCAGTACTTC.

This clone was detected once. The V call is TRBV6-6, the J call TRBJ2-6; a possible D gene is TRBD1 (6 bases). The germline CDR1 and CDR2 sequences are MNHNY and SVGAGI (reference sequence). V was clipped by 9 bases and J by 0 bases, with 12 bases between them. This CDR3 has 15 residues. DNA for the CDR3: TGTGCCAGTACTACAGGGTTCTCTGGGGCCAACGTCCTGACTTTC. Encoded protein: CASTTGFSGANVLTF.

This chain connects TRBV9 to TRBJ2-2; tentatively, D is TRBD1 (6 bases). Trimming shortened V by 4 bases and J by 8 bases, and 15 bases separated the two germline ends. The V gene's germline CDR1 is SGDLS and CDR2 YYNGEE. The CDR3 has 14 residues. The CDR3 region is CASSIQTGTGELFF. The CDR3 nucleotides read TGTGCCAGCAGCATACAAACCGGGACAGGGGAGCTGTTTTTT.